Presented here are 25 T cell receptor beta chains from one specimen sequenced in a study of T cell repertoires in cytomegalovirus infection. Via MiXCR, TCRdb re-called the reads, giving one row per CDR3 protein. The sample contains 60,000 to 85,000 distinct CDR3 sequences, roughly 20% of which appear only once. Their antigens are not known. Sequencing was carried out using PBMCs, sequenced either directly or after in vitro stimulation (not recorded which). The source of these receptors is a human donor in good health (CMV status not recorded). Some clones in this sample may be carry-over from other donors' samples.

This clonotype was seen repeatedly, ten times or more. This sequence joins TRBV7-9 and TRBJ1-3; D might be TRBD1 (6 bases). This CDR3 spans 15 amino acids. V lost 2 bases, J lost 4 bases, and 12 bases lay in between. From germline, CDR1 is SEHNR and CDR2 FQNEAQ (reference sequence). CDR3 loop: CASSLSKTGGNTIYF. CDR3 nucleotides: TGTGCCAGCAGCTTATCAAAGACAGGAGGAAACACCATATATTTT. The whole variable domain, remainder taken from reference TRBV7-9 and TRBJ1-3, is DTGVSQNPRHKITKRGQNVTFRCDPISEHNRLYWYRQTLGQGPEFLTYFQNEAQLEKSRLLSDRFSAERPKGSFSTLEIQRTEQGDSAMYLCASSLSKTGGNTIYFGEGSWLTVV.

The CDR3 region has the DNA TGTGCCACCGCGGCCCTCTCTGGGGCCAACGTCCTGACTTTC. This codes for CATAALSGANVLTF. V gene TRBV15 combines with J gene TRBJ2-6; D not resolved. CDR1 is LNHNV and CDR2 is YYDKDF in the germline V gene (reference sequence). V lost 8 bases and J 0 bases, leaving 8 bases between the germline ends. The CDR3 consists of 14 residues.

This clonotype has a count of ten or more. The rearrangement joins TRBV7-2 to TRBJ1-1; perhaps TRBD1 as D (6 bases). The CDR3 length is 13 residues. Germline lookup yields CDR1 SGHTA and CDR2 FQGNSA. Trimming shortened V by 5 bases and J by 10 bases, and 17 bases separated the two germline ends. Written as DNA, the CDR3 is TGTGCCAGCAGCGTATTACAGGGAGCAGGAGCTTTCTTT. As protein: CASSVLQGAGAFF.

The chain uses TRBV4-3 and TRBJ2-7, with 7 bases lining up with TRBD2. The CDR3 length is 16 residues. Looked up from germline, CDR1 is LGHNA and CDR2 is YSLEER. V dropped 2 bases and J dropped 6; count of bases not matched to a gene: 13. The CDR3 coding sequence is TGCGCCAGCAGCCAACAGATCGGGGGGAGGGCCCTCGAGCAGTACTTC. It translates to CASSQQIGGRALEQYF.

This clonotype has at least ten counts. The gene calls are TRBV19 and TRBJ1-1; D possibly corresponds to TRBD1 (5 bases). Between the trimmed V and J ends, which lost 2 bases and 1 base, there was a span of 17 bases. This CDR3 comprises 17 residues. The germline CDR1 and CDR2 sequences are LNHDA and SQIVND (reference sequence). The CDR3 region is CASSIPYRRMRNTEAFF. The DNA for the CDR3 is TGTGCCAGTAGTATACCCTACAGGAGGATGAGGAACACTGAAGCTTTCTTT.

This clonotype was detected many times. Here the CDR3 reads CASSLAGSAQETQYF. For the CDR3, the DNA is TGTGCCAGTAGCCTAGCCGGATCAGCCCAAGAGACCCAGTACTTC. The V and J genes are TRBV19 and TRBJ2-5; maybe TRBD2 (5 bases). The V and J ends lost 6 bases and 1 base respectively, with 15 bases between them. This CDR3 region has 15 residues. Germline V gene sequence: CDR1 LNHDA, CDR2 SQIVND (reference sequence).

This sequence joins TRBV11-2 and TRBJ2-3; no reliable D call. With 4 bases removed from V and 0 bases from J, the gap between germline ends came to 8 bases. Germline V CDR1 and CDR2: SGHAT, FQNNGV. The CDR3 spans 14 residues. CDR3 protein: CASSSDGSTDTQYF. DNA of the CDR3: TGTGCCAGCAGCTCCGACGGTAGCACAGATACGCAGTATTTT.

The V gene is TRBV30, the J gene TRBJ2-7; TRBD2 aligns across 8 bases. V shed 1 base, J shed 3 bases, and the junction held 5 bases outside the gene matches. Germline V gene data show CDR1 as GTSNPN and CDR2 as SVGIG (reference sequence). This CDR3 has 14 residues. The chain's CDR3 is CAWSGTSKFYEQYV. CDR3 nucleotide sequence: TGTGCCTGGAGTGGGACTAGCAAATTCTACGAGCAGTACGTC.

In the case of this clonotype: A read error may be the cause here, since a much bigger clone is one base away. V usage is TRBV7-2 and J usage is TRBJ2-6; D uncertain. Germline V gives CDR1 SGHTA, CDR2 FQGNSA. The CDR3 extends over 15 amino acids. CDR3 protein: CASSLSASGTNVLTF. The CDR3 region has the DNA TGTGCCAGCAGCTTGTCCGCATCTGGGACCAACGTCCTGACTTTC.

This clonotype was seen only a few times. The rearrangement uses TRBV11-3 and TRBJ2-3, with 11 nucleotides matching TRBD1. The CDR3 has 16 residues. The germline gives CDR1 SGHNT, CDR2 YENEEA. Trimming took 5 bases from V and 6 from J; bases not matched to a gene: 10. CDR3 sequence reads: CASSRGGTGGTDTQYF. The DNA of the CDR3 is TGTGCCAGCAGCCGCGGAGGGACAGGGGGAACGGATACGCAGTATTTT.

The rearrangement joins TRBV5-1 to TRBJ2-3, with a possible D match to TRBD2 (6 bases). Trimming cost V 1 base and J 1 base, with 13 bases left between them. Per the germline V gene, CDR1 is SGHRS and CDR2 is YFSETQ. The CDR3 sequence is 16 residues long. Here the CDR3 reads CASSLQPGGGTDTQYF. The CDR3 nucleotides read TGCGCCAGCAGCTTGCAGCCCGGCGGGGGCACAGATACGCAGTATTTT.

The sample holds a few counts of this clonotype. The V and J genes are TRBV7-2 and TRBJ1-5; D remains ambiguous. The CDR3 contains 16 residues. V lost 1 base and J lost 1, with 11 bases in between. Germline V gene sequence: CDR1 SGHTA, CDR2 FQGNSA. The CDR3 DNA reads TGTGCCAGCAGCTTAGTGGGATCCGGGAGCAATCAGCCCCAGCATTTT. Its translation is CASSLVGSGSNQPQHF.

The gene calls are TRBV5-1 and TRBJ2-2; D is unresolved. The ends were cut back, 1 base at V and 0 bases at J, with 19 bases in the middle. The length of the CDR3 is 19 residues. The germline CDR1 and CDR2 sequences are SGHRS and YFSETQ. The CDR3: CASSLRTLGVFANTGELFF. CDR3 sequence (DNA): TGCGCCAGCAGCTTGAGAACTTTAGGAGTTTTCGCGAACACCGGGGAGCTGTTTTTT. Supplemented by reference TRBV5-1 and TRBJ2-2, the full variable domain reads KAGVTQTPRYLIKTRGQQVTLSCSPISGHRSVSWYQQTPGQGLQFLFEYFSETQRNKGNFPGRFSGRQFSNSRSEMNVSTLELGDSALYLCASSLRTLGVFANTGELFFGEGSRLTVL.

The chain employs TRBV7-8 and TRBJ2-1; TRBD2 aligns across 7 bases. This CDR3 has 13 residues. The junction had 2 bases not matched to a gene; V was cut back by 3 bases and J by 6 bases. Germline V CDR1 and CDR2: SGHVS, FQNEAQ. Here the CDR3 reads CASSFRTSNEQFF. The CDR3 DNA reads TGTGCCAGCAGCTTTAGGACTAGCAATGAGCAGTTCTTC.

This clonotype has a count of ten or more. This chain connects TRBV6-2 or TRBV6-3 to TRBJ2-3; TRBD2 might be the D (6 bases). Germline V gene sequence: CDR1 MNHEY, CDR2 SVGEGT. This CDR3 is built from 15 residues. Deletions cut 4 bases from V and 5 bases from J, with 16 bases between. The CDR3 loop reads CASSWDSLIGDTQYF. DNA of the CDR3: TGTGCCAGCAGTTGGGACTCCCTAATAGGAGATACGCAGTATTTT.

This clonotype was recorded at least ten times. The chain uses TRBV4-3 and TRBJ2-3, with D perhaps TRBD1 (6 bases). Trimming stripped 0 bases from V and 2 bases from J, with 27 bases between. In germline, CDR1 is LGHNA, CDR2 YSLEER. This CDR3 contains 21 residues. CDR3 coding DNA: TGCGCCAGCAGCCAAGACCCCCAGGGGCGCCGGTTCTACTCCTACACAGATACGCAGTATTTT. Translating gives CASSQDPQGRRFYSYTDTQYF.

The chain links TRBV11-1 to TRBJ1-1; D is perhaps TRBD1 (5 bases). CDR3 length equals 13 residues. Germline V CDR1 and CDR2: SGHAT, FQDESV (reference sequence). The V gene lost 3 bases and the J gene lost 5 bases, with 10 bases spanning the gap. CDR3 region: CASSLGRTTEAFF. The DNA of the CDR3 is TGTGCCAGCAGCTTGGGCAGGACAACTGAAGCTTTCTTT.

This clonotype has just a few counts. The V and J genes are TRBV7-6 and TRBJ2-7; TRBD2 matches at 11 bases. J was trimmed by 5 bases and V by 5 bases; bases with no gene match: 8. CDR3 length equals 15 residues. The V gene's germline CDR1 is SGHVS and CDR2 FNYEAQ. The CDR3 DNA is TGTGCCAGCAGCCTGGAACTAGCGGGAGTCGACGAGCAGTACTTC. Translation: CASSLELAGVDEQYF. Based on the CDR3 plus reference TRBV7-6 and TRBJ2-7, the full variable domain is GAGVSQSPRYKVTKRGQDVALRCDPISGHVSLYWYRQALGQGPEFLTYFNYEAQQDKSGLPNDRFSAERPEGSISTLTIQRTEQRDSAMYRCASSLELAGVDEQYFGPGTRLTVT.

This clonotype has only a few counts. The rearrangement links TRBV5-4 to TRBJ2-3; D not resolved. The CDR3 has 13 amino acids. The V gene lost 1 base and the J gene lost 6 bases, with 9 bases spanning the gap. The germline CDR1 and CDR2 sequences are SGHNT and YYREEE (reference sequence). CDR3 protein: CASSLSQADTQYF. DNA of the CDR3: TGTGCCAGCAGCTTGTCCCAGGCGGATACGCAGTATTTT. Using reference TRBV5-4 and TRBJ2-3 for the parts outside the CDR3, the full variable domain is ETGVTQSPTHLIKTRGQQVTLRCSSQSGHNTVSWYQQALGQGPQFIFQYYREEENGRGNFPPRFSGLQFPNYSSELNVNALELDDSALYLCASSLSQADTQYFGPGTRLTVL.

J is TRBJ1-2 and V is TRBV20-1, with D possibly TRBD1 on 6 matching bases. The CDR3 length is 12 residues. Per the germline V gene, CDR1 is DFQATT and CDR2 is SNEGSKA (reference sequence). The CDR3 DNA sequence: TGCAGGGGGGGCCGGGGGAACTATGGCTACACCTTC. Translation gives CRGGRGNYGYTF.

Many counts were recorded for this clonotype. The chain links TRBV4-3 to TRBJ2-4; 8 positions agree with TRBD2. Germline V CDR1 and CDR2: LGHNA, YSLEER. This CDR3 region has 19 residues. Losses at the gene ends were 1 base for V and 5 bases for J; bases not matched to a gene: 16. The DNA for the CDR3 is TGCGCCAGCAGCCAAGCCAGCGGGAGCGTTTCATGGTGGGAAAACATTCAGTACTTC. This gives the protein CASSQASGSVSWWENIQYF.

This clonotype was seen a few times. The V call is TRBV19, the J call TRBJ2-4; TRBD1 is a possible D gene (6 bases). Germline CDR1 is LNHDA and CDR2 is SQIVND (reference sequence). Trimming took off 5 bases at V and 4 bases at J, with 15 bases between the two ends. The CDR3 is 15 residues long. The CDR3 DNA follows: TGTGCCAGTAGTGAAACAGGGTCTTCTAAAAACATTCAGTACTTC. Translating gives CASSETGSSKNIQYF.

The rearrangement links TRBV20-1 to TRBJ1-4; no reliable D call. This CDR3 comprises 12 residues. Trimming pared 6 bases from V and 4 bases from J, leaving 9 bases between. Germline lookup yields CDR1 DFQATT and CDR2 SNEGSKA (reference sequence). The CDR3 is CSARQYNEKLFF. CDR3 bases: TGCAGTGCACGACAATATAATGAAAAACTGTTTTTT.

The J gene is TRBJ2-7, the V gene TRBV18; no clear D gene. The CDR3 covers 13 residues. Germline V gives CDR1 KGHSH, CDR2 LQKENI. V lost 3 bases and J 4 bases, leaving 10 bases between the germline ends. CDR3 amino acids: CASSPPGSYEQYV. The CDR3, as DNA: TGTGCCAGCTCACCCCCGGGTTCATACGAGCAGTACGTC.

V gene TRBV28 combines with J gene TRBJ1-2; 7 positions agree with TRBD1. CDR3 length: 14 residues. The V segment lost 8 bases and the J segment 2 bases; nucleotides outside the gene matches: 8. Germline V gene lookup returns CDR1 MDHEN and CDR2 SYDVKM. The CDR3 DNA is TGTGCCAGCCGGGTAGGACAGGTCAACTATGGCTACACCTTC. It codes for CASRVGQVNYGYTF.